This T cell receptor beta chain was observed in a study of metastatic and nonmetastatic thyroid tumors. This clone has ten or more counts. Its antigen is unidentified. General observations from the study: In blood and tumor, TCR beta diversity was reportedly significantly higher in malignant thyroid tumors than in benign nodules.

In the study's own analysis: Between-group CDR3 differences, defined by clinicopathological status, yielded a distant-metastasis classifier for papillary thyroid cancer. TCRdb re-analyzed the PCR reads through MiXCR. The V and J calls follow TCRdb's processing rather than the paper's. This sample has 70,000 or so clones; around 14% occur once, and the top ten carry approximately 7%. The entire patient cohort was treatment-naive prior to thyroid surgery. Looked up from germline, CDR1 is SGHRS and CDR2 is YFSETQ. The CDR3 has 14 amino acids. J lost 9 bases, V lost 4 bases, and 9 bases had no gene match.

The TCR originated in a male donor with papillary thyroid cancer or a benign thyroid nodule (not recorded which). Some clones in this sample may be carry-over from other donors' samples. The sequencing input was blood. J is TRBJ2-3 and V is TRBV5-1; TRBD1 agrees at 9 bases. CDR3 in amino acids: CASSQGQGRETQYF. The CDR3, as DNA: TGCGCCAGCAGCCAGGGACAGGGCCGGGAGACGCAGTATTTT.